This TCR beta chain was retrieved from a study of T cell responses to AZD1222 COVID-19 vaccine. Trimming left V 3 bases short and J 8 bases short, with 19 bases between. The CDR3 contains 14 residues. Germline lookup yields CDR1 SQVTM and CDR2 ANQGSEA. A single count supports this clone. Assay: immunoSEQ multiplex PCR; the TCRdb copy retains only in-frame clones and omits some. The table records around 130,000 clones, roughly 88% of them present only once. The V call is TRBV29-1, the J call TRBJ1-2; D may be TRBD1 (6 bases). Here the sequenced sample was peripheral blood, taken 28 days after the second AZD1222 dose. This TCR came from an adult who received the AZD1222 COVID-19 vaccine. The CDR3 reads CSVETPAGGLGYTF. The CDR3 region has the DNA TGCAGCGTTGAGACCCCCGCGGGGGGCTTGGGCTACACCTTC.